These T cell receptor beta chains were read from a single sample in a study of regulatory T cells in long-lasting Graves disease. A single record per CDR3 protein comes from TCRdb applying MiXCR to the multiplex PCR reads. The sample consists of around 480,000 distinct CDR3 sequences, around 16% of them appearing once. These sequences were also reported in another study, on T cells in Graves' hyperthyroidism and ophthalmopathy.

This sample comprised peripheral blood mononuclear cells (PBMCs), obtained at new diagnosis, from a patient treated with antithyroid drugs. The receptors originated from a man aged 35 to 55 with Graves disease. Both conserved end residues are part of each CDR3. D genes are given only for firm matches. Clone size is given for some rows only: seen once, a few or many times, or a class if the clone is expanded.

few TRBD1 TRBJ2-6 TRBV6-2/TRBV6-3 CASSTPGTGDTGANVLTF TGTGCCAGCAGTACCCCCGGGACAGGGGACACTGGGGCCAACGTCCTGACTTTC
many TRBD2 TRBJ2-5 TRBV28 CASSFAGGPSETQYF TGTGCCAGCAGTTTCGCGGGAGGGCCCTCAGAGACCCAGTACTTC
. . TRBJ2-7 TRBV5-1 CASSLFLLATSQGGSAYEQYF TGCGCCAGCAGCTTGTTTTTGCTCGCGACTAGTCAAGGAGGGAGCGCGTACGAGCAGTACTTC
few . TRBJ1-6 TRBV20-1 CSTNRDNSPLHF TGCAGTACCAACAGGGATAATTCACCCCTCCACTTT
few . TRBJ1-5 TRBV12-3/TRBV12-4 CASSLKRAMGNQPQHF TGTGCCAGCAGTTTGAAGAGGGCTATGGGCAATCAGCCCCAGCATTTT
few . TRBJ2-7 TRBV11-2 CASSLDGSPYEQYF TGTGCCAGCAGCTTAGATGGCTCTCCCTACGAGCAGTACTTC
. . TRBJ1-3 TRBV6-9 CASSYYGRDSGNTIYF TGTGCCAGCAGTTACTATGGCAGGGACTCTGGAAACACCATATATTTT
many TRBD2 TRBJ2-3 TRBV5-1 CATREGITDTQYF TGCGCCACCAGGGAGGGGATCACAGATACGCAGTATTTT
. TRBD2 TRBJ2-7 TRBV20-1 CSARPNPLAIPYEQYF TGCAGTGCTAGGCCGAACCCACTAGCGATCCCCTACGAGCAGTACTTC
many TRBD1 TRBJ2-3 TRBV5-6 CASSSYTGTGLTDTQYF TGTGCCAGCAGCTCATACACCGGGACAGGGCTCACAGATACGCAGTATTTT
many . TRBJ2-2 TRBV28 CASSKPGYNTGELFF TGTGCCAGCAGTAAACCGGGTTACAACACCGGGGAGCTGTTTTTT
many . TRBJ2-1 TRBV11-2 CASSLGRGSSSYNEQFF TGTGCCAGCAGCTTAGGCAGGGGCAGTAGCTCCTACAATGAGCAGTTCTTC
many . TRBJ2-1 TRBV12-3/TRBV12-4 CASSLGGATNEQFF TGTGCCAGCAGTTTAGGGGGAGCTACCAATGAGCAGTTCTTC
many TRBD2 TRBJ2-1 TRBV12-5 CASGLVHSGLATNEQFF TGTGCTAGTGGTTTGGTACATTCAGGACTAGCGACCAATGAGCAGTTCTTC
. TRBD2 TRBJ2-1 TRBV15 CATSRAASGSLGYNEQFF TGTGCCACCAGCAGAGCGGCTAGCGGGAGCTTGGGATACAATGAGCAGTTCTTC
many . TRBJ2-5 TRBV9 CASTRGSGQETQYF TGTGCCAGCACCCGGGGTTCGGGGCAAGAGACCCAGTACTTC
many . TRBJ2-3 TRBV20-1 CSARVVGGLSTDTQYF TGCAGTGCTAGAGTCGTCGGCGGGTTAAGCACAGATACGCAGTATTTT
. . TRBJ1-4 TRBV6-5 CASRNPTPEKLFF TGTGCCAGCAGGAACCCGACGCCTGAAAAACTGTTTTTT
once TRBD1 TRBJ1-4 TRBV2 CASRTQGGGWEKLFF TGTGCCAGCAGAACACAAGGAGGGGGCTGGGAAAAACTGTTTTTT
. . TRBJ2-1 TRBV4-2 CASSLNPEGGGFF TGTGCCAGCAGCCTCAACCCTGAGGGGGGGGGGTTCTTC
many TRBD1 TRBJ2-1 TRBV30 CAWNRRGRSYNEQFF TGTGCCTGGAATCGTAGGGGGCGCTCCTACAATGAGCAGTTCTTC
many TRBD2 TRBJ2-3 TRBV12-3/TRBV12-4 CACGRAAFADTQYF TGTGCCTGCGGGAGGGCCGCGTTTGCAGATACGCAGTATTTT
many . TRBJ1-1 TRBV5-6 CASSPVTAFGTEAFF TGTGCCAGCAGCCCAGTGACAGCCTTCGGCACTGAAGCTTTCTTT
many . TRBJ2-3 TRBV24-1 CATSGSSEYTQYF TGTGCCACCAGTGGATCCTCCGAATATACGCAGTATTTT
many TRBD2 TRBJ2-1 TRBV30 CAWTVGWTSGSSNEQFF TGTGCCTGGACAGTAGGCTGGACTAGCGGGAGTTCTAATGAGCAGTTCTTC
many TRBD1 TRBJ2-5 TRBV18 CASSPNRGETQYF TGTGCCAGCAGCCCAAACAGGGGGGAGACCCAGTACTTC
. TRBD1 TRBJ1-2 TRBV25-1 CASTAILTGWTNYGYTF TGTGCCAGCACCGCGATCTTGACAGGGTGGACTAACTATGGCTACACCTTC
many . TRBJ2-1 TRBV7-2 CASSPHGGAATYNEQFF TGTGCCAGCAGCCCACATGGCGGGGCCGCCACCTACAATGAGCAGTTCTTC
many TRBD2 TRBJ2-1 TRBV20-1 CSARGREGSYNEQFF TGCAGTGCTAGAGGGCGGGAGGGCTCCTACAATGAGCAGTTCTTC